The sequence of this T cell receptor beta chain was determined in a study of regulatory T cells. Study-wide points: Regulatory T cells showed the strongest V-J pair restriction and V/J gene skewing among patient repertoires.

The PCR used 52 TRBV and 13 TRBJ primers. The protocol was immunoSEQ multiplex PCR, while the TCRdb copy is restricted to in-frame clones and leaves out a portion. The table lists roughly 10,000 clones, over 70% of them singletons, with about 11% in the top ten. Of note for this clone: Its antigen remains unknown.

Autoimmunity was present in every CD3G-deficient patient, worse in two. Patients aged 2 to 39 years had fewer naive and more memory CD4+ and CD8+ T cells. Germline loops: CDR1 MNHNY, CDR2 SVGAGI (reference sequence). V was clipped by 7 bases and J by 2 bases, with 16 bases between them. This CDR3 region has 15 residues. The chain has TRBV6-6 and TRBJ2-3, with D maybe TRBD2 (6 bases). The sample comprised CD8+ T cells sorted from blood. The receptor comes from a person aged 18 to 30 with CD3G deficiency. The DNA of the CDR3 is TGTGCCAGCATCCATCTAGCGCTCCTCACAGATACGCAGTATTTT. This codes for CASIHLALLTDTQYF.